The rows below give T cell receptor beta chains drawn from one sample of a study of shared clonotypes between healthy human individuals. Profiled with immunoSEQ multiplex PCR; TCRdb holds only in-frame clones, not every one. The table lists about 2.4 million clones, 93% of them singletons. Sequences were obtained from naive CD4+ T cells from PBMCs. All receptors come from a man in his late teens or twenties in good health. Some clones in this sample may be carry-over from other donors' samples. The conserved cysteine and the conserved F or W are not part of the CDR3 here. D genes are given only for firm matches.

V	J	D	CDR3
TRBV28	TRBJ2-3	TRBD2	ASSLAGAHLLTDTQY
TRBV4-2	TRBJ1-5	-	ASSQQGTSNQPQH
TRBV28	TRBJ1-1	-	ASSLAGNTEAF
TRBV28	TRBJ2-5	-	ASGYGSQETQY
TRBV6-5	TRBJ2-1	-	ASSQNRDEQF
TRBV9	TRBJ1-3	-	ASGRPGPSSNTIY
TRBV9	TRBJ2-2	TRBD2	ASSVGGGRPGELF
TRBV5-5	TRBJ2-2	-	ASSLLGGQGNTGELF
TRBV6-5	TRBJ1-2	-	ASSYSLGGAWGYT
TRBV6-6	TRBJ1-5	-	ASRLGQINQPQH
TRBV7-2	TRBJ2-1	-	ASSLRNPPNEQF
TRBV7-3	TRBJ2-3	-	ASSLLTQVADTQY
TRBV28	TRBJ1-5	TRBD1	ASNLGTGDQPQH
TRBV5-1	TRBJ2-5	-	ASTGDSQETQY
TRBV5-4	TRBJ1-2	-	ASSSPGGAGYGYT
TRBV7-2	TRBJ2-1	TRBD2	ASSSGLGYNEQF
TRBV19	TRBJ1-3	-	ASSIGGAYSGNTIY
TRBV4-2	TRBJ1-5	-	ASSQEWRGGGNQPQH
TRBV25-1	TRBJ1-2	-	ASRGNPELLPT
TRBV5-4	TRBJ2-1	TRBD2	ASSLKGSGSLGNEQF
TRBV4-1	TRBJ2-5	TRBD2	ASSQDGGRALQTQY
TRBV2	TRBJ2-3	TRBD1	ASSATGSTDTQY
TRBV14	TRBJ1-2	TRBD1	ASSQDLRQGVAYGYT
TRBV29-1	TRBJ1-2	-	SVEGSSNYGYT
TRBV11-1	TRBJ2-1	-	ASSYLTSRSYNEQF
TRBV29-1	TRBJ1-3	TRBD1	SVGGQGAGNTIY
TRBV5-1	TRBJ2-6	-	ASSLVRGRSGANVLT
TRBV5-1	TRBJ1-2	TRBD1	ASSEGGTDYGYT
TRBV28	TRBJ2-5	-	ASSGVRGRETQY
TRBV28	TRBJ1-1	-	ASRPHANTEAF
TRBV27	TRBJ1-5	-	ASSLQGNQPQH
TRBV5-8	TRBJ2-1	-	ASSLSEGDGSYNEQF
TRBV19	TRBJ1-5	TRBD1	ASKFAGGAQPQH
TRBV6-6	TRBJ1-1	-	ASRSATVNTEAF
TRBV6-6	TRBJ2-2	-	ASSRLRGQNTGELF
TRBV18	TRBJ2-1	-	ASSPPSGLRGNEQF
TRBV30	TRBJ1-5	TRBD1	AWSADRGRGQPQH
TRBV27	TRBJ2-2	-	ASSLNGIETGELF
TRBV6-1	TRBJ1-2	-	ASSEGGHTIYGYT
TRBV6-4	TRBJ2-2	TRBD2	ASSRVAGSGELF
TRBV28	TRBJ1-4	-	ASSLFEWGGGEKLF
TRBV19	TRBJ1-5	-	ASSRGPASQPQH
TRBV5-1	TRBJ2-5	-	ASSPGLQETQY
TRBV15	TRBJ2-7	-	ATSIKGQY
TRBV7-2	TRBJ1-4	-	ASSSESGGEKLF
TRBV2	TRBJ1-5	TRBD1	ASSEDRGLQPQH
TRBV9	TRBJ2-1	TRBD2	ASSRDGREGAYNEQF
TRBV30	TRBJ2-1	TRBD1	AWQGQVNNEQF
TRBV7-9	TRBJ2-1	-	ASSLGVPSPEQF
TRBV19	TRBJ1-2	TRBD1	ASTLGRGGGYGYT
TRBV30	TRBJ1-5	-	AWSVGGLSQPQH
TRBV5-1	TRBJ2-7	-	ASSLARVRTYEQY
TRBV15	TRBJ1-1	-	ATSRGTGMNTEAF